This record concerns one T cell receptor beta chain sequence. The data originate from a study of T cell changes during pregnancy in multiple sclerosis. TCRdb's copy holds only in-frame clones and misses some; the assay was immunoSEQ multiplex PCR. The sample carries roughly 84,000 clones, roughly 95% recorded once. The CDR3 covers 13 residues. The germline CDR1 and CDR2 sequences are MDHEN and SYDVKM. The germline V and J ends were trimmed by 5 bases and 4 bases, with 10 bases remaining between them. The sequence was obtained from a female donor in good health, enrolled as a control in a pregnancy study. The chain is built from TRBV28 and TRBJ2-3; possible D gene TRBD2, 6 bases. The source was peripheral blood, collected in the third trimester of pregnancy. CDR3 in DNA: TGTGCCAGCAGTCGGGACTCGGCAGATACGCAGTATTTT. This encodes CASSRDSADTQYF.